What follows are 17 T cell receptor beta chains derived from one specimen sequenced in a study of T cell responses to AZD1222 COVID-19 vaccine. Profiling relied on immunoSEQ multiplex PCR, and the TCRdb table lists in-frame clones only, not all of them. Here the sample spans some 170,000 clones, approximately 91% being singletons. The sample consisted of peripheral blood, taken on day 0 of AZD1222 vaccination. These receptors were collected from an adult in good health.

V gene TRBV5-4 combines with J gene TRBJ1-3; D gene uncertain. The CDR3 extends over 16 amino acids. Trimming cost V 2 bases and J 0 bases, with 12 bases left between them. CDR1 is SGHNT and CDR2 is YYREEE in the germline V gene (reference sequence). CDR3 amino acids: CASSLDPVSSGNTIYF. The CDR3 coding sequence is TGTGCCAGCAGCTTAGACCCGGTCAGCTCTGGAAACACCATATATTTT.

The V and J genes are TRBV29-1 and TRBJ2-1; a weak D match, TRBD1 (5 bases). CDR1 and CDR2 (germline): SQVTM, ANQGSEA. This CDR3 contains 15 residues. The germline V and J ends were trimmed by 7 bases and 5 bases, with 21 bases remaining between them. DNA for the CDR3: TGCAGCGCAGCTTTGACAGTAACGTCGAACAATGAGCAGTTCTTC. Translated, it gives CSAALTVTSNNEQFF.

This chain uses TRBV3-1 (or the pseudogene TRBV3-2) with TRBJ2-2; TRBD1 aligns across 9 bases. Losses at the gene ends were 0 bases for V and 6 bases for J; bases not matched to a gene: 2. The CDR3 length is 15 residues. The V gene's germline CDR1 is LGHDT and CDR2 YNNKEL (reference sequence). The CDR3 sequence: CASSQDRQGAGELFF. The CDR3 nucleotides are TGTGCCAGCAGCCAAGATAGACAGGGGGCCGGGGAGCTGTTTTTT.

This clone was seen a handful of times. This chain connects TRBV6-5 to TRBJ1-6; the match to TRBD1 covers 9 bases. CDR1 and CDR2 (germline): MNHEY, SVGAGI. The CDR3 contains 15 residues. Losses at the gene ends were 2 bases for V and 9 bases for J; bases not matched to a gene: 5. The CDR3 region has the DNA TGTGCCAGCAGTTACGACAGGGGGATGAGTTCACCCCTCCACTTT. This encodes CASSYDRGMSSPLHF.

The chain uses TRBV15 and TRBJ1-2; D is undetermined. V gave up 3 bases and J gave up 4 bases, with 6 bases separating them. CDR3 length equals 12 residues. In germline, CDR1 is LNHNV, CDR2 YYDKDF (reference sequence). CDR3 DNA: TGTGCCACCAGCAGGGCCTCCTATGGCTACACCTTC. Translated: CATSRASYGYTF.

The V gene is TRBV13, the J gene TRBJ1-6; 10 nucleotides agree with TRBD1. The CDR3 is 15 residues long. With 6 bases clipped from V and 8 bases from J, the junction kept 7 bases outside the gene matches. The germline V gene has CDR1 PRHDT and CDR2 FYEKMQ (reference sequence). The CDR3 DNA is TGTGCCAGCAGAGACAGGGGGCTTTACGATTCACCCCTCCACTTT. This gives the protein CASRDRGLYDSPLHF.

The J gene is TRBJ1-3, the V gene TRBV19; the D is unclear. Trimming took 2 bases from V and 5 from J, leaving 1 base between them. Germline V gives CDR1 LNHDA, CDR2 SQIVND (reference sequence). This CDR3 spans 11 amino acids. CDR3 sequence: CASSIRNTIYF. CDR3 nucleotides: TGTGCCAGTAGTATAAGAAACACCATATATTTT.

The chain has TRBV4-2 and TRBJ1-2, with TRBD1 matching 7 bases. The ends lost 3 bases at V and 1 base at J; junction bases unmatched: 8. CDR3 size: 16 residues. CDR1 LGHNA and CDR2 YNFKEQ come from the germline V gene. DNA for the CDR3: TGTGCCAGCAGCCATGACCCGGGACAGCTTAACTATGGCTACACCTTC. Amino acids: CASSHDPGQLNYGYTF.

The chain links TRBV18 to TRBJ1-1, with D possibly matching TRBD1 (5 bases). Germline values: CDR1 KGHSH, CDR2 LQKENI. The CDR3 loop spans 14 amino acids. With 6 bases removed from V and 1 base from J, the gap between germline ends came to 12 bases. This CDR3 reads CASSWQGANTEAFF. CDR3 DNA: TGTGCCAGCTCTTGGCAGGGAGCGAACACTGAAGCTTTCTTT.

The CDR3 here is CASRPGMANTEAFF. CDR3 DNA sequence: TGTGCCAGCAGGCCCGGGATGGCGAACACTGAAGCTTTCTTT. This sequence joins TRBV7-2 and TRBJ1-1; D is unresolved. The CDR3 length is 14 residues. The V end lost 6 bases, the J end lost 1 base, and 12 bases lay between the germline ends. Germline lookup yields CDR1 SGHTA and CDR2 FQGNSA.

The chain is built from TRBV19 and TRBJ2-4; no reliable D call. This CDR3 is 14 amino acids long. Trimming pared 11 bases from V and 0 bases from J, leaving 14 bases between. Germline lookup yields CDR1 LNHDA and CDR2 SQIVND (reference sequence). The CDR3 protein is CASGDLLAKNIQYF. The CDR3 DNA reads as TGTGCCTCTGGGGATCTCTTAGCCAAAAACATTCAGTACTTC.

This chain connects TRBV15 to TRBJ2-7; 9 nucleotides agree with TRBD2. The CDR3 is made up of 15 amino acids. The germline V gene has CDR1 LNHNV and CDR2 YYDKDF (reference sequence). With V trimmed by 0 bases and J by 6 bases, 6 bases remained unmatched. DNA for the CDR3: TGTGCCACCAGCAGAGAGGGGCTAGCGGGGAGCGAGCAGTACGTC. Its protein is CATSREGLAGSEQYV.

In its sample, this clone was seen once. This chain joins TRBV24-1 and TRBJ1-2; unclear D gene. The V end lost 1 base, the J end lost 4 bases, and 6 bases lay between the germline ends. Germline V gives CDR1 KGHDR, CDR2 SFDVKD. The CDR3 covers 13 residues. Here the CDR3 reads CATSDLIRYGYTF. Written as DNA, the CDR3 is TGTGCCACCAGTGATTTAATCCGCTATGGCTACACCTTC.

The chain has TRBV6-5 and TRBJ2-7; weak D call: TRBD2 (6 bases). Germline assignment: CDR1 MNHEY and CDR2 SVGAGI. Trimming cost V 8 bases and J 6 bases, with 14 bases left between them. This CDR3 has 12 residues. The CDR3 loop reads CASAGGVFEQYF. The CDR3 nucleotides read TGTGCCAGCGCGGGCGGGGTTTTCGAGCAGTACTTC.

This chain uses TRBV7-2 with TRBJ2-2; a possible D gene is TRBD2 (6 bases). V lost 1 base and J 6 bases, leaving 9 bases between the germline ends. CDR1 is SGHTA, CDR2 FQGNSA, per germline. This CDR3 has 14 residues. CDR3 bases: TGTGCCAGCAGCTTAGTTTGGGACTCCGGGGAGCTGTTTTTT. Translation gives CASSLVWDSGELFF.

The CDR3 nucleotides are TGTGCCAGCAGCCAAGCCCACAGGGGGCGCGAAAAACTGTTTTTT. Its protein is CASSQAHRGREKLFF. V is TRBV14 and J is TRBJ1-4; TRBD1 agrees at 9 bases. Germline V gene sequence: CDR1 SGHDN, CDR2 FVKESK. The V gene end was trimmed by 1 base and the J gene end by 8 bases; junction bases not matched to a gene: 5. This CDR3 contains 15 residues.

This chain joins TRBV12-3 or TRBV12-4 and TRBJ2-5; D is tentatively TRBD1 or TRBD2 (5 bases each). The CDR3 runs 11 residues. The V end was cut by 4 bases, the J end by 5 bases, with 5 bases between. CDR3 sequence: CASSWGETQYF. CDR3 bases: TGTGCCAGCAGTTGGGGGGAGACCCAGTACTTC.